This T cell receptor beta chain comes out of a study of identifying expanded T cells in peripheral blood. On this clone: Its antigen is still unknown. Germline and junction disagree at one end, which may indicate a read error.

Germline lookup yields CDR1 SEHNR and CDR2 FQNEAQ (reference sequence). The CDR3 runs 13 residues. Method: immunoSEQ multiplex PCR; TCRdb's copy keeps in-frame clones and lacks some. The sample has approximately 90,000 clones; approximately 84% are singletons. General study points: Differentially abundant clones: 1 to 1.5 between replicates, about 15 at around 14 days, 19 to 20 at four. Variance in clone template counts between approximately two-week samples significantly increased with total template count across all healthy donors.

The chain carries TRBV7-9 and TRBJ2-1; D might be TRBD1 or TRBD2, each matching 8 bases. Input material: blood. This sequence was found in a person between 18 and 69 years old in good health. CDR3 sequence (DNA): TGTGCCAGCAGCTTGGACAGGGCGGGAGGTAGGGTCTTC. The encoded protein is CASSLDRAGGRVF.